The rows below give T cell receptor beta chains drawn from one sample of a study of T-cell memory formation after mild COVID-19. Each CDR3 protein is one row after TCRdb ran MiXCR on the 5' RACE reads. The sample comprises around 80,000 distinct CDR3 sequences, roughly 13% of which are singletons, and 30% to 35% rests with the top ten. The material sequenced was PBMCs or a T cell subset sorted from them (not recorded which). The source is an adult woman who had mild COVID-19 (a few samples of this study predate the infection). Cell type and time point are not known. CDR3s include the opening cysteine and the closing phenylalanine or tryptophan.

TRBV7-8,CASSSRSSYEQYF
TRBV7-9,CASSPPGRDRRYGYTF
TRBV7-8,CASSFPGQAGGTEAFF
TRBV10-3,CAISEDRGAYNEQFF
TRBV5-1,CASSLSLLPAIASTGELFF
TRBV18,CASSPPQAPSEPYNEQFF
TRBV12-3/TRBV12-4,CASRGTYNSPLHF
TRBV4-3,CASSHGTGLNEQFF
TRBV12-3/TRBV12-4,CASSFSFTGELFF
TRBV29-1,CSVVQGFGTEQYF
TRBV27,CASSLNPWDRRRGGGYTF
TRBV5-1,CASSLAQVTGTDTQYF
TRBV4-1,CASSQTSEYNEQFF
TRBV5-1,CASSSPGVYEQYF
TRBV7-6,CASSLYVGRAGVETQYF
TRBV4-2,CASSQDGAGGPGEQFF
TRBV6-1,CASSGPGTGVDTQYF
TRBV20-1,CSARDFSMGNFEQFF
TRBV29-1,CSALTAARYNEQFF
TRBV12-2,CASRFRGLHEQYF
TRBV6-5,CASSYSFGTPYEQYF
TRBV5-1,CASSLEEGWSYEQYF
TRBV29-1,CSAIQNSEQYF
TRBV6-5,CASSPKGGNTEAFF
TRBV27,CASSLGFVAVGDTQYF
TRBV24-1,CATSDASFRTEQYF
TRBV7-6,CASRPSLAGGTYEQYF
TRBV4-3,CASSQRTGYGYTF
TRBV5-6,CASSLVRENTEAFF
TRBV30,CAWSPRFSQGDTQYF
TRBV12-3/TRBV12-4,CASSLVPQGYEQYF
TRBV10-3,CAISERSESSYNEQFF
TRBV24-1,CATSATLWNEQFF
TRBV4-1,CASTSGDPFGANVLTF
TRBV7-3,CASSSGQGWADTQYF
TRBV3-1,CASSQDRQSSYEQYF
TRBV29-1,CSVAGTSDTDTQYF
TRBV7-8,CASSLWWNTETQYF
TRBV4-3,CASSQEWAEQETQYF
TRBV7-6,CASSLLGFSEQYF
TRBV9,CASSAHGSGVETQYF
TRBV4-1,CASSFFPGTEAFF
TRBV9,CASSPEGTSGVNEQFF
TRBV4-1,CASSPGQGGGDSNQPQHF
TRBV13,CASSLWTGNEQFF
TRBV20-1,CSARQDSGNTIYF